This T cell receptor beta chain was profiled in a study of TIL therapy for anti-PD-1-resistant metastatic lung cancer (dated by TCRdb to the early 2020s). For context, the study as a whole: Tumors were harvested prior to any PD-1/PD-L1 blockade, after which nivolumab was administered to patients, and lymphodepletion, expanded TIL infusion and IL-2 were given to patients who progressed. Across the cohort, whole-exome sequencing showed a median non-synonymous tumor mutation burden of 1.5 mutations per megabase. T cell receptor beta sequencing of tumor and peripheral blood served to follow clonotypes across the tumor, the expanded TIL product, and serial blood samples. Enrolled patients had a median age of almost 55 years (range about 35-80) and a median tumor PD-L1 proportion score of around 6%. The cohort was predominantly lung adenocarcinoma, with four EGFR-mutant and two ALK-rearranged tumors, and half of patients were current or former smokers. What the work shows at the level of the full study, not this receptor alone: The cohort was highly selected, including more treatment-naive, never-smoker and oncogene-addicted patients than is typical, which limits generalizability. The study protocol defined all tumor marker inferences as exploratory. Clonotypes from the infused TIL partially replaced the baseline peripheral repertoire and then declined over months, and persistence showed no apparent association with response.

TCR beta CDR3 regions were amplified from genomic DNA by bias-controlled multiplex PCR with the immunoSEQ v3 hsTCRB kit. TCR libraries were sequenced on an Illumina NextSeq 500 to some 2.2 million read pairs for survey level or 5-6 million for deep level. Per the original workflow: Clonality was reported by immunoSEQ Analyzer software, which also assigned V, D and J genes and filtered out non-productive sequences. Repertoires were compared using productive Simpson clonality and Morisita overlap index of productive TRB rearrangements between infused TIL and blood. Absolute clonotype counts in blood were estimated by multiplying the lymphocyte count by the CD3+ fraction and by the productive frequency of the clone. This is the immuneACCESS table as TCRdb keeps it, with only in-frame sequences that have V and J called. A part of the clones is gone; compared with another copy, unresolved V genes explain less than half, and the rest is unexplained. D and trimming were read from the DNA, whereas the V and J calls and clone size are those reported in that table. Present in this sample are 20,000 to 25,000 clones, around 81% of which were seen just once. The top ten clones comprise roughly 7% of the sample.

With regard to this clone: Which antigen it targets is not known. The record has no base qualities; no much larger clone is one base away.

V loses 1 base, J loses 4 bases, and the germline ends lie 11 bases apart. The germline V gene encodes CDR1 GTSNPN and CDR2 SVGIG (reference sequence). The CDR3 holds 15 amino acids from the cysteine to the phenylalanine. Only CDR3 DNA remains: 45 bases, in frame from the first base. What this sample's time point label stands for: pre-treatment sample, taken before nivolumab and TIL therapy. Adults with stage 4 NSCLC were enrolled in a dual-center phase I trial from 2017 to early 2020. Samples were obtained from a single-arm, open-label phase I trial in which tumor-infiltrating lymphocyte therapy with nivolumab was evaluated in advanced non-small cell lung cancer. Blood mononuclear cells from EDTA tubes were separated on a Ficoll gradient and snap-frozen as pellets, and DNA was extracted from the cells using a Qiagen mini-prep kit.

Source: blood, taken at baseline. The sequence was collected from a person between 25 and 79 years old with non-small cell lung cancer. The chain employs TRBV30 and TRBJ2-6; the D gene may be TRBD1 or TRBD2, since each aligns over 5 bases. This receptor carries the CDR3 CAWSGNGAGANVLTF. The bases are TGTGCCTGGAGTGGAAACGGGGCCGGGGCCAACGTCCTGACTTTC.